This T cell receptor (beta chain) came from a study of Tregs in tolerant kidney transplant recipients. Study-wide points: Antigen-driven expansion was suggested because donor-specific Tregs expanded more than all Tregs in tolerant patients. Expanding Tregs on activated donor B cells appeared to best identify donor-specific TCRbeta clones.

Unstimulated Tregs (CD4+CD25+CD127-) and CD4+CD25- non-Tregs were sorted from PBMCs. An overnight rest at 37°C with around 210 IU/ml IL-2 preceded regulatory T cell sorting from thawed PBMCs. Concerning this clone: What it recognizes is unknown.

The CDR3 runs to 13 residues. Trimming cost V 5 bases and J 4 bases, with 11 bases left between them. The germline V gene has CDR1 MDHEN and CDR2 SYDVKM. Generated by immunoSEQ multiplex PCR, the TCRdb table keeps only in-frame clones and is missing some. Altogether approximately 16,000 clones are present, just under 80% being singletons, with the ten largest covering approximately 2%. The sequence derives from a human donor who received a combined kidney and bone marrow transplant. Material: Tregs from blood, obtained before the transplant. This sequence joins TRBV28 and TRBJ2-5; perhaps TRBD2 as D (5 bases). CDR3 protein: CASSHRGSETQYF. Written as DNA, the CDR3 is TGTGCCAGCAGTCATCGGGGTTCAGAGACCCAGTACTTC.